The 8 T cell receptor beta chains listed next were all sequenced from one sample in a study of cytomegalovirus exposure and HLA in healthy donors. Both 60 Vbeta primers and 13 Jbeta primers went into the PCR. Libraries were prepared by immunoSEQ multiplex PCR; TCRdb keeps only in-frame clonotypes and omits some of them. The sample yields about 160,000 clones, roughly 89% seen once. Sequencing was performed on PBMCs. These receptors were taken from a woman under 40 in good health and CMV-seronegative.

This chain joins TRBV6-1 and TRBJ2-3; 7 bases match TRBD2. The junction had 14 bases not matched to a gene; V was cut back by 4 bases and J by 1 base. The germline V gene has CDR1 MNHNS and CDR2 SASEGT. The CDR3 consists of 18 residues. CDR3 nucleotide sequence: TGTGCCAGCAGTGCGAGCCCCACTAGCGTTCTGGGCACAGATACGCAGTATTTT. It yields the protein CASSASPTSVLGTDTQYF.

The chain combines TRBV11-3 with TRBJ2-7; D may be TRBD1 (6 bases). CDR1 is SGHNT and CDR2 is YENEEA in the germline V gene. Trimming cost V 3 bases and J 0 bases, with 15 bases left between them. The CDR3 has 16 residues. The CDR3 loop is CASSFLRDTASYEQYF. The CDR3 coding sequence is TGTGCCAGCAGCTTCCTCAGGGACACCGCCTCCTACGAGCAGTACTTC. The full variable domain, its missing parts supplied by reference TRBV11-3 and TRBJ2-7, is EAGVVQSPRYKIIEKKQPVAFWCNPISGHNTLYWYLQNLGQGPELLIRYENEEAVDDSQLPKDRFSAERLKGVDSTLKIQPAELGDSAVYLCASSFLRDTASYEQYFGPGTRLTVT.

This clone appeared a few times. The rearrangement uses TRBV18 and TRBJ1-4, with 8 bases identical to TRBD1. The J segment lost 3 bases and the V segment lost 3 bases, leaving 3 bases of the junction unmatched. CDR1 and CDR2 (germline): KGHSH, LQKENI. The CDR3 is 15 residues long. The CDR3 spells CASSPGGQANEKLFF. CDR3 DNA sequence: TGTGCCAGCTCACCGGGGGGACAGGCTAATGAAAAACTGTTTTTT.

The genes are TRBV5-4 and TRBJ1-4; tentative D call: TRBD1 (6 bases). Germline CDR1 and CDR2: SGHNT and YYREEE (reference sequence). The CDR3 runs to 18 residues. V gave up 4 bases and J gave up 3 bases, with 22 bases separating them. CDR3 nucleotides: TGTGCCAGCAGCCCCACACAGGGTTCCCGGGGGGCTAATGAAAAACTGTTTTTT. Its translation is CASSPTQGSRGANEKLFF.

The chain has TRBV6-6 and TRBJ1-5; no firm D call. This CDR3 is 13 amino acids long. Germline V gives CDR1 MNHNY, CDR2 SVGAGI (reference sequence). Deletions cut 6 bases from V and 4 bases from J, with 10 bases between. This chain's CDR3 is CASRGRDNQPQHF. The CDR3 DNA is TGTGCCAGCAGAGGACGGGATAATCAGCCCCAGCATTTT.

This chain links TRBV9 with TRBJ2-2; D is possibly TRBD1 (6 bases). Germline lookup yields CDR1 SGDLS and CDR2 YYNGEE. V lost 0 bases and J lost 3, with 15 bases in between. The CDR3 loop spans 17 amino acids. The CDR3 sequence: CASSVVEWGPYTGELFF. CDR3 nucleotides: TGTGCCAGCAGCGTAGTAGAATGGGGGCCTTACACCGGGGAGCTGTTTTTT.

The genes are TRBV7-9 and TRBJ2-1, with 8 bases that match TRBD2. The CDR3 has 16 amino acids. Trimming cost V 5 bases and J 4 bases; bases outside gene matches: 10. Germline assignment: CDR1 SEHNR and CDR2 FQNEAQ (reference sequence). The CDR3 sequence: CASSSLGGAIYNEQFF. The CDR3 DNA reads TGTGCCAGCAGCAGCCTCGGGGGGGCCATTTACAATGAGCAGTTCTTC.

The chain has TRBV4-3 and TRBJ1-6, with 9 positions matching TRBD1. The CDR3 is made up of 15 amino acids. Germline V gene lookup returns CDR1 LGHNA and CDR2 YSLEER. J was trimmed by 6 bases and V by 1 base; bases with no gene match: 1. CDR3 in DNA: TGCGCCAGCAGCCAAGGGGACAGGGTTAATTCACCCCTCCACTTT. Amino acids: CASSQGDRVNSPLHF.